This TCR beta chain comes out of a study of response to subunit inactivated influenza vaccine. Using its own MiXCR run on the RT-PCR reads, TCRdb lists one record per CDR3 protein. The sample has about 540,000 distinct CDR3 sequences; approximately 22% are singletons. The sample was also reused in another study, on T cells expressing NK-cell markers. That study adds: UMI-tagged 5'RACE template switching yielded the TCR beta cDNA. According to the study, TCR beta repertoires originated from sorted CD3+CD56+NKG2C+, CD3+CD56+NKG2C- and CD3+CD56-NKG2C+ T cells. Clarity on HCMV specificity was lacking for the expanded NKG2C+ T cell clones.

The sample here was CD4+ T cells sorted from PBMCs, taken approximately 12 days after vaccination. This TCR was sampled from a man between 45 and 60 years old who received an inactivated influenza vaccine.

CDR3 bases: TGTGCCAGCAGCCAAACTGTAGGACACCCGGCGGGAGAAGCTTTCTTT. This translates into CASSQTVGHPAGEAFF. This chain uses TRBV4-2 with TRBJ1-1; TRBD1 is a possible D gene (5 bases). With 2 bases removed from V and 8 bases from J, the gap between germline ends came to 21 bases. The CDR3 has 16 amino acids. Germline CDR1 and CDR2: LGHNA and YNFKEQ.